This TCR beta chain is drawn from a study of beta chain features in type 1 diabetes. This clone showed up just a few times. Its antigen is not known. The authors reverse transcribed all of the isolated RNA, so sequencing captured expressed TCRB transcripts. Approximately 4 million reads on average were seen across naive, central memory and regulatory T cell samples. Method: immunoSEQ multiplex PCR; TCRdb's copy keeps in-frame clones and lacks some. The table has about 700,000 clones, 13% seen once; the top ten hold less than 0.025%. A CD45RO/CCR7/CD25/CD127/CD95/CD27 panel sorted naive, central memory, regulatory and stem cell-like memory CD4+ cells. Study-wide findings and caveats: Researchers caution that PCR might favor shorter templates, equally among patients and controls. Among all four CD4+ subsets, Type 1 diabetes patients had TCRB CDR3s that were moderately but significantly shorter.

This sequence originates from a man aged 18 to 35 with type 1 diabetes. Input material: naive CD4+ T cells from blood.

The CDR3 here is CASSPPGQEATNEKLFF. The CDR3 DNA follows: TGTGCCAGCAGCCCCCCGGGACAGGAGGCAACTAATGAAAAACTGTTTTTT. The rearrangement joins TRBV7-9 to TRBJ1-4; 8 bases line up with TRBD1. The V gene end was trimmed by 5 bases and the J gene end by 0 bases; junction bases not matched to a gene: 8. The V gene's germline CDR1 is SEHNR and CDR2 FQNEAQ (reference sequence). This CDR3 is 17 amino acids long. Full variable domain (rest looked up from reference TRBV7-9 and TRBJ1-4): DTGVSQNPRHKITKRGQNVTFRCDPISEHNRLYWYRQTLGQGPEFLTYFQNEAQLEKSRLLSDRFSAERPKGSFSTLEIQRTEQGDSAMYLCASSPPGQEATNEKLFFGSGTQLSVL.